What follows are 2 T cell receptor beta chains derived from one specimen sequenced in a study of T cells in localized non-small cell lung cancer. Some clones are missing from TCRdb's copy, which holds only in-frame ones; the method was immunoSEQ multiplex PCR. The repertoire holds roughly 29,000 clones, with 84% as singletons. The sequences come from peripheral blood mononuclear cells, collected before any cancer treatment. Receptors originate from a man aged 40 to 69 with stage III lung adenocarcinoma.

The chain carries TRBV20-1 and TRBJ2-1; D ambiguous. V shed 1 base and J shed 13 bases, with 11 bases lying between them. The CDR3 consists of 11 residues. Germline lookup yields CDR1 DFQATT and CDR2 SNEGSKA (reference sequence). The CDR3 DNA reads TGCAGTGCTAGAGCTAGTATGTTACAGTTCTTC. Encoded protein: CSARASMLQFF.

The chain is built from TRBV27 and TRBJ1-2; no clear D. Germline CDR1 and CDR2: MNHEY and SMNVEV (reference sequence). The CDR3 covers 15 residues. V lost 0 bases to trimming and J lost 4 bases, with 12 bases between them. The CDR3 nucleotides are TGTGCCAGCAGTTTATCGAGCCGGGCAGCCTATGGCTACACCTTC. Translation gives CASSLSSRAAYGYTF.